This record concerns one T cell receptor beta chain sequence. The antigen is undetermined. CDR1 is SGHTS, CDR2 YDEGEE, per germline. Trimming took off 1 base at V and 1 base at J, with 8 bases between the two ends. CDR3 length: 14 residues. This entry belongs to a study of cytomegalovirus exposure and HLA in healthy donors. General study points: In vitro checks showed that three CMV-associated chains really do target CMV antigens. The study had only CMV serostatus as immune exposure information.

The PCR was carried out with 60 Vbeta primers and 13 Jbeta primers. In the original workflow: Per a later analysis, the number of unique TCR beta chains was about 80 million, of which roughly 9.9 million were shared. TCRdb keeps only in-frame clones here, not all; method: immunoSEQ multiplex PCR. That table supplies the V and J calls and clone size; D and trimming were determined from the DNA. The sample shows around 120,000 clones, roughly 82% of them seen only once. The chain links TRBV5-8 to TRBJ1-1, with D unresolved. The TCR comes from a male donor in good health and CMV-seropositive. Material: PBMCs. The DNA for the CDR3 is TGTGCCAGCAGCTTGTGGGGAGGGAACACTGAAGCTTTCTTT. Its protein product is CASSLWGGNTEAFF. Together with reference TRBV5-8 and TRBJ1-1, the CDR3 gives the full variable domain: EAGVTQSPTHLIKTRGQQATLRCSPISGHTSVYWYQQALGLGLQFLLWYDEGEERNRGNFPPRFSGRQFPNYSSELNVNALELEDSALYLCASSLWGGNTEAFFGQGTRLTVV.